This T cell receptor beta chain was captured in a study of response to subunit inactivated influenza vaccine. TCRdb redid the calling of the RT-PCR reads with MiXCR, one entry per CDR3 protein. The sample has some 570,000 distinct CDR3 sequences; about 11% are singletons. Note on this clonotype: The junction departs from the called germline gene at one end, perhaps through a read error.

Looked up from germline, CDR1 is SGHKS and CDR2 is YYEKEE (reference sequence). The CDR3 totals 13 residues. These same records also appear under a second study, on T cells expressing NK-cell markers. As that report states: The cDNA for TCR beta came from 5'RACE template switching with UMIs.

The source of this sequence is a middle-aged man who received an inactivated influenza vaccine. The sequenced sample was PBMCs from blood, obtained on the day of vaccination. The rearrangement uses TRBV5-5 and TRBJ2-7; no reliable D call. The CDR3 loop is CASSLGYDYEQYF. CDR3 nucleotides: TGTGCCAGCAGTTTGGGGTACGACTACGAGCAGTACTTC. Full variable domain (outside the CDR3, taken from reference TRBV5-5 and TRBJ2-7): DAGVTQSPTHLIKTRGQQVTLRCSPISGHKSVSWYQQVLGQGPQFIFQYYEKEERGRGNFPDRFSARQFPNYSSELNVNALLLGDSALYLCASSLGYDYEQYFGPGTRLTVT.